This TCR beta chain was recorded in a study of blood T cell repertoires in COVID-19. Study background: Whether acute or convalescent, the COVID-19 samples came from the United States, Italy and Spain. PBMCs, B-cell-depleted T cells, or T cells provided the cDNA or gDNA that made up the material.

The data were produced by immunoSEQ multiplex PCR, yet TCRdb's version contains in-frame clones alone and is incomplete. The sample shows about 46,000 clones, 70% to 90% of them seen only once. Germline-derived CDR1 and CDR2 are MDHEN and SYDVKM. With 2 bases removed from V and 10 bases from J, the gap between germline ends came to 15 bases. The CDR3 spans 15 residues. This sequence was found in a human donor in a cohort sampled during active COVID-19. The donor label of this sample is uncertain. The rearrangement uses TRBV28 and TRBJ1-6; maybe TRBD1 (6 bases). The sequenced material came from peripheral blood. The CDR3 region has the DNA TGTGCCAGCAGTTTACCGACAGGCTTCAAATCACCCCTCCACTTT. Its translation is CASSLPTGFKSPLHF.